The entry that follows covers one T cell receptor beta chain sequence. Its specificity is not known. This entry is derived from a study of cytomegalovirus exposure and HLA in healthy donors. Overall study findings and caveats: Cytomegalovirus association was assigned to about 150 TCR beta chains. Rarity marked most TCR sequences, yet some public TCRs occurred in many donors. In an earlier analysis, productive rearrangement rates for most beta V segments clustered near 87% or 30%.

The PCR ran on 60 Vbeta and 13 Jbeta primers. Repertoires were generated with immunoSEQ multiplex PCR, while TCRdb's copy carries only in-frame clones and drops some. This repertoire shows 100,000 to 150,000 clones, about two thirds found once; its top ten account for 3% to 4.5%. Germline V lookup: CDR1 SGHDT, CDR2 YYEEEE. V was pared by 2 bases and J by 3 bases, with 12 bases between. The CDR3 spans 15 residues. This chain connects TRBV5-6 to TRBJ2-1; a possible D gene is TRBD1 (5 bases). The source is a man aged 30 to 45 in good health and CMV-seronegative. The sample was PBMCs. The CDR3, as DNA: TGTGCCAGCAGCTTAACGACAGAGAACTACAATGAGCAGTTCTTC. It translates to CASSLTTENYNEQFF.